The source of this T cell receptor beta chain is a study of long-term antiretroviral therapy in people with HIV. Points from the study as a whole: Control repertoires displayed wider CDR3 length ranges than the HIV repertoires.

Among participants with HIV, every one received treatment in the United States. The CDR3 extends over 18 amino acids. In germline, CDR1 is LNHNV, CDR2 YYDKDF (reference sequence). V lost 0 bases, J lost 0 bases, and 7 bases stayed unmatched. Survey-level immunoSEQ v3.0 assays were run. Sequencing was performed with immunoSEQ multiplex PCR; in TCRdb, only in-frame clones are kept and a portion is missing. The table has under 45,000 clones, about 94% seen once. As to this clone: Its antigen is not known.

Sequencing was performed on unsorted PBMCs, taken 9.2 years after starting antiretroviral therapy. The J gene is TRBJ1-3, the V gene TRBV15; TRBD1 matches 8 bases. The TCR originated in a man under 40 with HIV. The DNA for the CDR3 is TGTGCCACCAGCAGAGAGATAAGGACAGGGAACTCTGGAAACACCATATATTTT. It codes for CATSREIRTGNSGNTIYF.